The present entry profiles one T cell receptor (beta chain) with its context. Its target is not known. Germline CDR1 and CDR2: MGHRA and YSYEKL. With 6 bases clipped from V and 9 bases from J, the junction kept 7 bases outside the gene matches. The CDR3 has 13 amino acids. Assay used: immunoSEQ multiplex PCR; TCRdb lists only in-frame clones, some missing. Among roughly 60,000 clones, around four fifths were seen once, and the ten largest hold about 3.5%. The record originates from a study of OX40 agonist ivuxolimab in advanced cancers. Findings and limits, study-wide: At 0.1 to 3.0 mg/kg, clonal expansion of CD4+ and CD8+ blood T cells had occurred by week 6.

The origin of this receptor is an adult with an advanced solid tumor such as melanoma, head and neck, liver or kidney cancer. The sequences come from CD4+ or CD8+ T cells sorted from blood, collected in a trial of the OX40 agonist ivuxolimab. The genes are TRBV4-1 and TRBJ2-1; TRBD1 agrees at 8 bases. For the CDR3, the DNA is TGCGCCAGCAGTCAGGGGGCGGATAGTGAGCAGTTCTTC. Encoded protein: CASSQGADSEQFF.